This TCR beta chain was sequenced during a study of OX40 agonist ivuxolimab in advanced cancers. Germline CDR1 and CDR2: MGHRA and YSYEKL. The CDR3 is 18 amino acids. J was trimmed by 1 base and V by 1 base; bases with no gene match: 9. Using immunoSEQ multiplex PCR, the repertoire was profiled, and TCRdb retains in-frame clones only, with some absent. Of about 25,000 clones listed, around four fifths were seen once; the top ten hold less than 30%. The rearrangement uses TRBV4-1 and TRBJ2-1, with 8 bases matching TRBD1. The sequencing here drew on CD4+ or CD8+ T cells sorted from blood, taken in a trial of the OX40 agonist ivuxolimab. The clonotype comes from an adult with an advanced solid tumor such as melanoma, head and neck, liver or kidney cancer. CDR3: CASSQVWAGQGSYNEQFF. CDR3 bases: TGCGCCAGCAGCCAAGTCTGGGCTGGACAGGGTTCCTACAATGAGCAGTTCTTC.